Following are 10 T cell receptor beta chains from one sample sequenced in a study of control samples from healthy donors and cancer patients (TCRdb year 2020). Libraries were built with the immunoSEQ multiplex PCR assay. What TCRdb holds here is the immuneACCESS table cut down to in-frame rearrangements. Part of the clones is not present; checked against another copy, under half of the missing clones reflect an unresolved V gene, and the others are unexplained. The sample table shows 60,000 to 85,000 clones, and 85% to 95% are seen once. About 5% of the sample is in the top ten clones. Sequences were obtained from blood. The receptors stem from an older woman in good health.

V gene TRBV28 combines with J gene TRBJ1-2, with D possibly TRBD1 on 6 matching bases. The CDR3 extends over 13 amino acids. CDR1 MDHEN and CDR2 SYDVKM come from the germline V gene. CDR3 coding DNA: TGTGCGGGACTGGGGGCGCATGGGTATGGCTACACCTTC. This encodes CAGLGAHGYGYTF.

This clone was counted between two and nine times. The chain uses TRBV19 and TRBJ2-7; tentatively, D is TRBD2 (6 bases). The V gene lost 10 bases and the J gene lost 5 bases, with 24 bases spanning the gap. There are 15 residues in the CDR3. The germline V gene has CDR1 LNHDA and CDR2 SQIVND (reference sequence). This chain's CDR3 is CATRGTDYFRDEQYF. CDR3 nucleotides: TGTGCCACCCGAGGGACGGACTACTTTCGCGACGAGCAGTACTTC.

This chain links TRBV6-5 with TRBJ1-2; no definite D call. CDR1 and CDR2 from the germline V gene are MNHEY and SVGAGI. This CDR3 is 14 amino acids long. The V end lost 8 bases, the J end lost 2 bases, and 15 bases lay between the germline ends. The CDR3 nucleotides are TGTGCCAGCGTCAGAGCCCTGGGGAACTATGGCTACACCTTC. Amino acids: CASVRALGNYGYTF.

The chain links TRBV2 to TRBJ1-1, with D uncertain. V lost 1 base and J lost 2, with 5 bases in between. The CDR3 consists of 13 residues. Germline CDR1 reads SNHLY; CDR2 reads FYNNEI. Here the CDR3 DNA reads TGTGCCAGCAGTGAAGGGGAAAACACTGAAGCTTTCTTT. Its protein product is CASSEGENTEAFF.

V is TRBV9 and J is TRBJ1-1; D is unclear. Germline CDR1 and CDR2: SGDLS and YYNGEE. The CDR3 contains 12 residues. V was shortened by 7 bases and J by 1 base, with 8 bases between the two germline ends. The CDR3 coding sequence is TGTGCCAGCGGACGGACGAACACTGAAGCTTTCTTT. Protein product: CASGRTNTEAFF.

V and J are TRBV19 and TRBJ1-1; TRBD1 aligns across 8 bases. V lost 5 bases, J lost 0 bases, and 8 bases stayed unmatched. CDR1 and CDR2 (germline): LNHDA, SQIVND (reference sequence). The CDR3 is 16 amino acids. The CDR3 is CASSVGTGGMNTEAFF. DNA for the CDR3: TGTGCCAGTAGTGTGGGGACAGGCGGGATGAACACTGAAGCTTTCTTT.

The chain recombines TRBV15 with TRBJ2-7, with a weak D call TRBD2 (5 bases). V shed 0 bases and J shed 1 base, with 13 bases lying between them. The germline V gene encodes CDR1 LNHNV and CDR2 YYDKDF (reference sequence). The length of the CDR3 is 16 residues. The CDR3 is CATSREKGSSSYEQYF. CDR3 bases: TGTGCCACCAGCAGAGAGAAAGGGAGTTCGTCCTACGAGCAGTACTTC.

The CDR3 is CATSIRMGYQETQYF. Written as DNA, the CDR3 is TGTGCCACCAGCATAAGAATGGGGTACCAAGAGACCCAGTACTTC. V gene TRBV24-1 combines with J gene TRBJ2-5, with D unclear. Trimming left V 7 bases short and J 0 bases short, with 14 bases between. The germline gives CDR1 KGHDR, CDR2 SFDVKD. The CDR3 length is 15 residues.

V is TRBV28 and J is TRBJ2-5, with a possible D match to TRBD1 (5 bases). Per the germline V gene, CDR1 is MDHEN and CDR2 is SYDVKM. V lost 4 bases and J 1 base, leaving 13 bases between the germline ends. The CDR3 length is 15 residues. This CDR3 is CASSWIPGRQETQYF. The CDR3 bases are TGTGCCAGCAGTTGGATCCCAGGGCGCCAAGAGACCCAGTACTTC.

This clone was observed a single time. The rearrangement links TRBV27 to TRBJ1-5, with 7 bases identical to TRBD1. CDR3 length: 16 amino acids. Germline CDR1 is MNHEY and CDR2 is SMNVEV (reference sequence). Unmatched junction bases numbered 5, after V lost 3 bases and J lost 0 bases. The CDR3 region is CASSLRTGISNQPQHF. The CDR3 DNA follows: TGTGCCAGCAGTTTGCGGACAGGTATTAGCAATCAGCCCCAGCATTTT.